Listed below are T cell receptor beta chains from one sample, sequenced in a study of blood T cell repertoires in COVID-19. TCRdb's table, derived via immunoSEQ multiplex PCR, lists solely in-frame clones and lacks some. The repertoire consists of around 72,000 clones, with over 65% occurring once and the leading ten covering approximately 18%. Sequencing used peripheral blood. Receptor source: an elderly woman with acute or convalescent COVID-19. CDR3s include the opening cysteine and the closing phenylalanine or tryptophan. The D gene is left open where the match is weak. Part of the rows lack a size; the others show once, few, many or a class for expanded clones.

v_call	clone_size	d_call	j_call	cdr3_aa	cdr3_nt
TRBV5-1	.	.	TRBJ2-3	CASRADTVLVF	TGCGCCAGCAGAGCCGATACAGTCTTGGTCTTT
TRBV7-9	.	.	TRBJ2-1	CAAGAGTTYNEQFF	TGTGCCGCCGGGGCGGGAACCACCTACAATGAGCAGTTCTTC
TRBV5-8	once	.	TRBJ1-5	CASSALSEGGQPQHF	TGTGCCAGCAGCGCCCTTTCAGAGGGCGGCCAGCCCCAGCATTTT
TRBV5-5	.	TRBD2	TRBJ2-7	CASSWGGSGSYEQYF	TGTGCCAGCAGCTGGGGGGGTAGCGGGTCCTACGAGCAGTACTTC
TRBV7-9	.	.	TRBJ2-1	CASSLEEGTGPFF	TGTGCCAGCAGCTTGGAAGAGGGAACAGGGCCGTTCTTC
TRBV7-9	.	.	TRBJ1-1	CASSFPRQGWEAFF	TGTGCCAGCAGCTTCCCTCGCCAGGGCTGGGAAGCTTTCTTT
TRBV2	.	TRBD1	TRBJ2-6	CASGQGALTGANVLTF	TGTGCCAGTGGACAGGGGGCGTTAACTGGGGCCAACGTCCTGACTTTC
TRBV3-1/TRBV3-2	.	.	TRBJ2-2	CASSQAAGELFF	TGTGCCAGCAGCCAAGCCGCCGGGGAGCTGTTTTTT
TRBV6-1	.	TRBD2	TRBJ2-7	CASSEDGWSSGSYEQYF	TGTGCCAGCAGTGAAGATGGGTGGTCTAGCGGGAGCTACGAGCAGTACTTC
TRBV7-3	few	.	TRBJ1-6	CASAQGLNSPLHF	TGTGCCAGCGCACAGGGCTTGAATTCACCCCTCCACTTT
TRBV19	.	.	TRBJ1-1	CASTTGRLNTEAFF	TGTGCCAGTACCACAGGGCGGTTGAACACTGAAGCTTTCTTT
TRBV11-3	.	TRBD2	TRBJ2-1	CASSLSRASGSMGNEQFF	TGTGCCAGCAGCTTATCTCGGGCTAGCGGGAGCATGGGCAATGAGCAGTTCTTC